The text below deals with one T cell receptor (beta chain). Antigen unknown. This specimen belongs to a study of T-cell reconstitution after alpha-beta-depleted transplantation in children. General study results and limits: The high TCRbeta diversity at day 60 in some patients came from surviving recipient T cells and thymic progenitors. Hyperexpanded clones declined; after one year, newly produced T cells mostly supplied diversity. Roughly two months post-transplant, alpha-beta T cells reportedly originated from several hundred graft clones that had expanded.

V was clipped by 11 bases and J by 3 bases; unmatched bases: 21. This CDR3 is built from 18 residues. CDR1 and CDR2 (germline): SNHLY, FYNNEI. Unique molecular identifiers were used to barcode this TCRbeta library. MiXCR, run by TCRdb on the PCR reads, gives a single entry per CDR3 protein. This table holds over 150,000 distinct CDR3 sequences, approximately 6.9% found once. The source is a boy aged 2 to 10 with acute lymphoblastic leukemia, due to receive a stem cell transplant. Sequenced material: PBMCs, taken before TCRalphabeta/CD19-depleted stem cell transplant. The rearrangement uses TRBV2 and TRBJ2-7, with TRBD2 matching 11 bases. CDR3 bases: TGTGCCCTCTGTTTAGATCTTAGCGGGGGGGCCCGGCGCTACGAGCAGTACTTC. It is translated as CALCLDLSGGARRYEQYF.